Below, 27 T cell receptor beta chains from the same sample are listed, as sequenced in a study of T cells in localized non-small cell lung cancer. Only in-frame clones appear in the TCRdb table, and some are missing; sequencing was by immunoSEQ multiplex PCR. The sample consists of tens of thousands of clones, around 84% of them appearing once. The sequenced sample was peripheral blood, obtained before any cancer treatment. Receptor source: a male donor at least 60 years old with stage II squamous cell lung carcinoma.

The rearrangement uses TRBV27 and TRBJ2-5, with a weak D call TRBD2 (5 bases). The CDR3 is made up of 13 amino acids. Germline V gene lookup returns CDR1 MNHEY and CDR2 SMNVEV (reference sequence). Trimming took off 5 bases at V and 5 bases at J, with 12 bases between the two ends. CDR3 DNA: TGTGCCAGCAGTACTAGGACGGGGGAGACCCAGTACTTC. This codes for CASSTRTGETQYF.

The V call is TRBV29-1, the J call TRBJ2-3; the match to TRBD2 covers 8 bases. Germline CDR1 and CDR2: SQVTM and ANQGSEA. V was pared by 4 bases and J by 1 base, with 7 bases of the junction left unmatched. The CDR3 is 15 residues long. CDR3 nucleotide sequence: TGCAGCGTTGGTTCCAGCGGGGGCCGCACAGATACGCAGTATTTT. Translation gives CSVGSSGGRTDTQYF.

This chain connects TRBV15 to TRBJ2-2, with no clear D. Between the trimmed V and J ends, which lost 0 bases and 1 base, there was a span of 6 bases. Germline CDR1 reads LNHNV; CDR2 reads YYDKDF (reference sequence). CDR3 length: 15 residues. The CDR3 loop is CATSRDKVNTGELFF. The CDR3 coding sequence is TGTGCCACCAGCAGAGATAAGGTGAACACCGGGGAGCTGTTTTTT.

This clone was seen once. The V gene is TRBV11-3, the J gene TRBJ2-1, with D perhaps matching TRBD1 (6 bases). Per the germline V gene, CDR1 is SGHNT and CDR2 is YENEEA. There are 14 residues in the CDR3. The germline V and J ends were trimmed by 2 bases and 12 bases, with 17 bases remaining between them. CDR3 nucleotides: TGTGCCAGCAGCTTATTTTCAGGGGCCCTCGGGCAGTTCTTC. Protein product: CASSLFSGALGQFF.

CDR3 loop: CASKHTTSSGNTIYF. The CDR3 nucleotides are TGTGCCAGTAAGCACACGACAAGCTCTGGAAACACCATATATTTT. V is TRBV19 and J is TRBJ1-3, with D unclear. The germline V gene encodes CDR1 LNHDA and CDR2 SQIVND (reference sequence). Deletions cut 7 bases from V and 0 bases from J, with 13 bases between. The CDR3 extends over 15 amino acids.

The genes are TRBV5-1 and TRBJ2-7, with TRBD1 matching 7 bases. The CDR3 extends over 15 amino acids. V dropped 4 bases and J dropped 3; count of bases not matched to a gene: 10. CDR1 SGHRS and CDR2 YFSETQ come from the germline V gene. CDR3 sequence (DNA): TGCGCCAGCAGCCCGCGACAGGGACAAGACTACGAGCAGTACTTC. This encodes CASSPRQGQDYEQYF.

The V gene is TRBV6-5, the J gene TRBJ1-2, with TRBD1 as a possible D gene (6 bases). This CDR3 region has 16 residues. Germline CDR1 MNHEY, CDR2 SVGAGI. Trimming removed 3 bases at V and 4 bases at J, with 18 bases between. The CDR3 reads CASSYSSGEGGYGYTF. The CDR3 DNA reads TGTGCCAGCAGTTATTCTTCAGGGGAGGGAGGCTATGGCTACACCTTC.

The chain has TRBV6-1 and TRBJ1-4; D is perhaps TRBD1 (6 bases). Germline-derived CDR1 and CDR2 are MNHNS and SASEGT. V lost 8 bases and J 0 bases, leaving 13 bases between the germline ends. The CDR3 contains 15 residues. CDR3 sequence: CASLQGPATNEKLFF. In DNA form, the CDR3 reads TGTGCCAGCTTGCAGGGGCCAGCAACTAATGAAAAACTGTTTTTT.

The CDR3 loop is CASTTWGGEQYF. CDR3 in DNA: TGTGCCAGCACCACGTGGGGGGGCGAGCAGTACTTC. The gene calls are TRBV7-9 and TRBJ2-7; 7 positions match TRBD2. V shed 7 bases and J 6 bases; nucleotides not matched to a gene: 6. Germline V gene sequence: CDR1 SEHNR, CDR2 FQNEAQ (reference sequence). This CDR3 spans 12 amino acids.

The chain couples TRBV5-4 to TRBJ2-7, with D perhaps matching TRBD1 (5 bases). Trimming cost V 4 bases and J 0 bases, with 8 bases left between them. The germline V gene has CDR1 SGHNT and CDR2 YYREEE (reference sequence). This CDR3 is 13 amino acids long. The CDR3 sequence is CASSQGLSYEQYF. The CDR3 nucleotides read TGTGCCAGCAGCCAGGGCCTCTCCTACGAGCAGTACTTC.

The chain couples TRBV25-1 to TRBJ2-1, with unresolved D. Per germline, CDR1 MGHDK and CDR2 SYGVNS. The CDR3 runs to 12 residues. Deletions cut 8 bases from V and 6 bases from J, with 11 bases between. The CDR3 region is CASENTANEQFF. CDR3 nucleotides: TGTGCCAGCGAAAACACAGCCAATGAGCAGTTCTTC.

The table lists this clone with a few counts. This chain links TRBV10-3 with TRBJ1-2; D not certain. Germline lookup yields CDR1 ENHRY and CDR2 SYGVKD. The V and J ends lost 2 bases and 3 bases respectively, with 7 bases between them. The CDR3 extends over 13 amino acids. CDR3 sequence reads: CAISEVYDYGYTF. Here the CDR3 DNA reads TGTGCCATCAGTGAGGTCTACGACTATGGCTACACCTTC.

This clone was seen more than once but under ten times. This chain joins TRBV2 and TRBJ2-7, with D unclear. Trimming cost V 6 bases and J 7 bases, with 13 bases left between them. Germline values: CDR1 SNHLY, CDR2 FYNNEI. The length of the CDR3 is 12 residues. The CDR3 DNA reads as TGTGCCAGCAGCGTCCGGCCCTGGGAGCAGTACTTC. Translated: CASSVRPWEQYF.

This chain connects TRBV30 to TRBJ1-4; D is undetermined. V was shortened by 3 bases and J by 2 bases, with 13 bases between the two germline ends. Germline-derived CDR1 and CDR2 are GTSNPN and SVGIG (reference sequence). The CDR3 totals 15 residues. The CDR3 nucleotides read TGTGCCTGGAGAGTACCGGGGATCACTAATGAAAAACTGTTTTTT. Its translation is CAWRVPGITNEKLFF.

The V gene is TRBV30, the J gene TRBJ1-5; no firm D call. Germline CDR1 reads GTSNPN; CDR2 reads SVGIG (reference sequence). CDR3 size: 14 residues. V lost 2 bases to trimming and J lost 1 base, with 9 bases between them. CDR3 in amino acids: CAWSLRGSNQPQHF. CDR3 nucleotide sequence: TGTGCCTGGAGTCTCCGAGGGAGCAATCAGCCCCAGCATTTT.

V gene TRBV28 combines with J gene TRBJ1-1, with D maybe TRBD1 (5 bases). The CDR3 has 14 residues. V lost 4 bases and J 1 base, leaving 10 bases between the germline ends. Germline loops: CDR1 MDHEN, CDR2 SYDVKM. The CDR3 region is CASSSSGKNTEAFF. The CDR3 region has the DNA TGTGCCAGCAGTTCGTCAGGGAAGAACACTGAAGCTTTCTTT.

This clone was seen a few times. The V and J genes are TRBV19 and TRBJ2-7, with D uncertain. V was clipped by 6 bases and J by 2 bases, with 11 bases between them. The germline CDR1 and CDR2 sequences are LNHDA and SQIVND (reference sequence). This CDR3 spans 13 amino acids. CDR3 residues: CASSQLPTYEQYF. Written as DNA, the CDR3 is TGTGCCAGTAGCCAGCTCCCGACCTACGAGCAGTACTTC.

This clone was counted a few times. The chain carries TRBV29-1 and TRBJ2-7; tentative D call: TRBD1 (5 bases). CDR3 length equals 14 residues. Trimming removed 1 base from V and 3 bases from J, with 13 bases in between. The germline V gene has CDR1 SQVTM and CDR2 ANQGSEA. The CDR3 coding sequence is TGCAGCGTTGAAGTTCGGTCGCAGGGCTACGAGCAGTACTTC. Translation gives CSVEVRSQGYEQYF.

V is TRBV7-3 and J is TRBJ2-1, with TRBD2 as a possible D gene (6 bases). This CDR3 contains 13 residues. The germline V and J ends were trimmed by 0 bases and 9 bases, with 9 bases remaining between them. Germline CDR1 and CDR2: SGHTA and FQGTGA. CDR3 DNA: TGTGCCAGCAGCTTAACGGTGGGGGGTGAGCAGTTCTTC. As protein: CASSLTVGGEQFF.

The gene calls are TRBV6-1 and TRBJ1-2; D is uncertain. This CDR3 has 14 amino acids. V lost 5 bases, J lost 3 bases, and 13 bases lay in between. Germline loops: CDR1 MNHNS, CDR2 SASEGT. The CDR3 loop is CASSRTATDYGYTF. The CDR3 region has the DNA TGTGCCAGCAGTCGGACGGCGACCGACTATGGCTACACCTTC.

The V call is TRBV29-1, the J call TRBJ1-6; TRBD1 matches at 7 bases. Looked up from germline, CDR1 is SQVTM and CDR2 is ANQGSEA. There are 13 residues in the CDR3. V gave up 4 bases and J gave up 8 bases; unmatched junction bases: 5. CDR3 region: CSVGADRDSPLHF. CDR3 sequence (DNA): TGCAGCGTTGGGGCCGACAGGGATTCACCCCTCCACTTT. Variable domain in full (rest from reference TRBV29-1 and TRBJ1-6): SAVISQKPSRDICQRGTSLTIQCQVDSQVTMMFWYRQQPGQSLTLIATANQGSEATYESGFVIDKFPISRPNLTFSTLTVSNMSPEDSSIYLCSVGADRDSPLHFGNGTRLTVT.

This clone was picked up a small number of times. The junction does not match germline at one end; this may be a read error. CDR3: CASSAPASGGLVHHDF. DNA of the CDR3: TGTGCCAGCAGCGCGCCAGCTAGCGGGGGGCTAGTGCATCACGACTTC. V and J are TRBV5-4 and TRBJ2-7; 11 nucleotides agree with TRBD2. The CDR3 covers 16 residues. CDR1 is SGHNT, CDR2 YYREEE, per germline (reference sequence).

CDR3 sequence: CASSIAGASTDTQYF. The CDR3, as DNA: TGTGCCAGTAGTATCGCGGGGGCTAGCACAGATACGCAGTATTTT. The chain carries TRBV19 and TRBJ2-3, with a weak D call TRBD2 (7 bases). Trimming left V 3 bases short and J 0 bases short, with 10 bases between. This CDR3 contains 15 residues. Looked up from germline, CDR1 is LNHDA and CDR2 is SQIVND (reference sequence).

The chain carries TRBV15 and TRBJ2-5; D is tentatively TRBD1 or TRBD2 (6 bases each). The J call may be mistaken, given a closer DNA end match to TRBJ2-7. The CDR3 contains 15 residues. The germline CDR1 and CDR2 sequences are LNHNV and YYDKDF (reference sequence). CDR3 in amino acids: CATGLGGTTFYEQYF. CDR3 coding DNA: TGTGCCACCGGCTTAGGCGGGACAACCTTCTACGAGCAGTACTTC.

This sequence joins TRBV2 and TRBJ1-4, with D possibly matching TRBD1 (5 bases). V was pared by 11 bases and J by 6 bases, with 16 bases between. Germline CDR1 SNHLY, CDR2 FYNNEI. The CDR3 covers 13 residues. The CDR3: CAGGRGTDEKLFF. In nucleotides, the CDR3 is TGTGCCGGGGGACGGGGGACGGATGAAAAACTGTTTTTT. Based on the CDR3 plus reference TRBV2 and TRBJ1-4, the full variable domain is EPEVTQTPSHQVTQMGQEVILRCVPISNHLYFYWYRQILGQKVEFLVSFYNNEISEKSEIFDDQFSVERPDGSNFTLKIRSTKLEDSAMYFCAGGRGTDEKLFFGSGTQLSVL.

The CDR3 protein is CASIGQGTKEKLFF. The DNA for the CDR3 is TGTGCCAGCATCGGACAGGGTACGAAGGAAAAACTGTTTTTT. The V gene is TRBV7-8, the J gene TRBJ1-4; 8 nucleotides line up with TRBD1. V lost 7 bases to trimming and J lost 8 bases; unmatched junction nucleotides: 9. Germline CDR1 is SGHVS and CDR2 is FQNEAQ. This CDR3 has 14 residues.

This chain links TRBV7-2 with TRBJ1-2; D unclear. V shed 5 bases and J shed 8 bases, with 6 bases lying between them. Germline CDR1 and CDR2: SGHTA and FQGNSA. This CDR3 is built from 10 residues. CDR3 residues: CASSPQGYTF. In DNA form, the CDR3 reads TGTGCCAGCAGCCCTCAGGGCTACACCTTC. Looking up the rest from reference TRBV7-2 and TRBJ1-2 gives the full variable domain: GAGVSQSPSNKVTEKGKDVELRCDPISGHTALYWYRQSLGQGLEFLIYFQGNSAPDKSGLPSDRFSAERTGGSVSTLTIQRTQQEDSAVYLCASSPQGYTFGSGTRLTVV.